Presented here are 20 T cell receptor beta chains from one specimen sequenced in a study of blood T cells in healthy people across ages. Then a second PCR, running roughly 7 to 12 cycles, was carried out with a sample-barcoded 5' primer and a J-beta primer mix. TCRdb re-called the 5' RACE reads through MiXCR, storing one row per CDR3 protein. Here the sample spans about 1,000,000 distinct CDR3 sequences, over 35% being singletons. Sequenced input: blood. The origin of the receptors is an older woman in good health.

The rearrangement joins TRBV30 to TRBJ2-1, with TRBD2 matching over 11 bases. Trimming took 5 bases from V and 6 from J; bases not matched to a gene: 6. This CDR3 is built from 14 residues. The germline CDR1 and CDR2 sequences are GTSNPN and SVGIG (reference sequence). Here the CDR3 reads CAWCIAGGTNEQFF. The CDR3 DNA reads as TGTGCCTGGTGTATAGCGGGAGGGACCAATGAGCAGTTCTTC. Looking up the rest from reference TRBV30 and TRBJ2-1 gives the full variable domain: SQTIHQWPATLVQPVGSPLSLECTVEGTSNPNLYWYRQAAGRGLQLLFYSVGIGQISSEVPQNLSASRPQDRQFILSSKKLLLSDSGFYLCAWCIAGGTNEQFFGPGTRLTVL.

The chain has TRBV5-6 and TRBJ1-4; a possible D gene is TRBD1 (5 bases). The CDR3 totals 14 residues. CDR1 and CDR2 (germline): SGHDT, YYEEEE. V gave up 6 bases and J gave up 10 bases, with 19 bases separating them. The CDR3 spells CASNFRDPQSKLFF. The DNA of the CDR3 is TGTGCCAGCAATTTTCGGGACCCCCAATCAAAACTGTTTTTT.

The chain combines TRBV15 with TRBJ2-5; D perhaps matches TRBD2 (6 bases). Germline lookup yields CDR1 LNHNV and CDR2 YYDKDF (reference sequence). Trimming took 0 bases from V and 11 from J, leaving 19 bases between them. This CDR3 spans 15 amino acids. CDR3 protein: CATSRDRYGSNEQYF. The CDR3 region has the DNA TGTGCCACCAGCAGAGATCGATACGGGAGCAATGAGCAGTACTTC.

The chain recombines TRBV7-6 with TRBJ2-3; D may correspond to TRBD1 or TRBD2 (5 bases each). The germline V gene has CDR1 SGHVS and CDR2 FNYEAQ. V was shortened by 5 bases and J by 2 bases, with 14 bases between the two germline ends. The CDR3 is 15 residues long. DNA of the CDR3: TGTGCCAGCAGCCGGGACGGACCCCTCACAGATACGCAGTATTTT. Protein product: CASSRDGPLTDTQYF.

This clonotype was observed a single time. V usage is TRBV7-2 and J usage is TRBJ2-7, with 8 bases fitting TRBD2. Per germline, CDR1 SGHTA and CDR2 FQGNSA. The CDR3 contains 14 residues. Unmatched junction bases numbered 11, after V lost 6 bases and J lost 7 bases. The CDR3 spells CASSRSGMNNEQYF. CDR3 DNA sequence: TGTGCCAGCAGTCGTAGCGGGATGAACAATGAGCAGTACTTC.

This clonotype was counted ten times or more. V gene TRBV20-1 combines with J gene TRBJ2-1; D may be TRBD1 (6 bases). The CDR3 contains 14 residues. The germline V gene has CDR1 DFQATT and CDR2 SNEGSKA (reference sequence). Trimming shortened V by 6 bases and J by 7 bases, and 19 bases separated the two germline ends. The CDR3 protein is CSAYAQGSLNEQFF. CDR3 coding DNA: TGCAGTGCCTACGCACAGGGCTCTTTAAATGAGCAGTTCTTC.

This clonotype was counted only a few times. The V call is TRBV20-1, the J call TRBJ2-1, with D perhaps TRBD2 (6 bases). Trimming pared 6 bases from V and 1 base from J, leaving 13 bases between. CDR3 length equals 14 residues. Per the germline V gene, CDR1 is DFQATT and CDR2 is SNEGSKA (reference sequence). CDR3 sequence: CSARDSRSYNEQFF. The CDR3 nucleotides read TGCAGTGCCCGGGACTCCCGTTCCTACAATGAGCAGTTCTTC.

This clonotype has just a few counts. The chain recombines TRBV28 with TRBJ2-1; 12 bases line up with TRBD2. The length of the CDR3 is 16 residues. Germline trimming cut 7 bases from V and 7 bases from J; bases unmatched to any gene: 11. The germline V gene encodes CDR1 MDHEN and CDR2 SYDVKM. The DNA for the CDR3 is TGTGCCAGCACCCAATCCCCCACTAGCGGGAGGAATGAGCAGTTCTTC. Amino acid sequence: CASTQSPTSGRNEQFF.

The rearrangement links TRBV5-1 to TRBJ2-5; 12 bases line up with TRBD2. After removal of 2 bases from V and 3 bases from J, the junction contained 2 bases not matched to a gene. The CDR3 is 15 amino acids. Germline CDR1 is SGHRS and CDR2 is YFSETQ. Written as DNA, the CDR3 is TGCGCCAGCAGCTTATGGACTAGCGGGGAAGAGACCCAGTACTTC. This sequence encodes CASSLWTSGEETQYF.

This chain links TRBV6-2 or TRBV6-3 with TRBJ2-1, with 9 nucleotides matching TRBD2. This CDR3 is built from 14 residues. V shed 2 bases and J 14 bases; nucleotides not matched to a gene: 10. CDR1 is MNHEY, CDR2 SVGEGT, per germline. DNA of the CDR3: TGTGCCAGCAGTTACCAGGAGCGACTAGCGGTAAAGTTCTTC. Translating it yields CASSYQERLAVKFF.

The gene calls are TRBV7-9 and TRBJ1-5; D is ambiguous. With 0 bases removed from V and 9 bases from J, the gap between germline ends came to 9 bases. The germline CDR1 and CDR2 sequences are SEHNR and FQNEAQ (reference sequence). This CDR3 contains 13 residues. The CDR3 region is CASSLAPAGPQHF. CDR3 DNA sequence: TGTGCCAGCAGCTTAGCCCCAGCTGGGCCCCAGCATTTT. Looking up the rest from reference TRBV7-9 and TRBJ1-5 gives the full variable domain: DTGVSQNPRHKITKRGQNVTFRCDPISEHNRLYWYRQTLGQGPEFLTYFQNEAQLEKSRLLSDRFSAERPKGSFSTLEIQRTEQGDSAMYLCASSLAPAGPQHFGDGTRLSIL.

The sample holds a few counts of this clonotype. For the CDR3, the DNA is TGCGCCAGCAGCCAGAGGGACGGAACCTACGAGCAGTACTTC. Translating it yields CASSQRDGTYEQYF. The chain combines TRBV4-1 with TRBJ2-7; D could derive from TRBD1 or TRBD2 (5 bases each). Looked up from germline, CDR1 is MGHRA and CDR2 is YSYEKL. Trimming shortened V by 3 bases and J by 2 bases, and 11 bases separated the two germline ends. CDR3 size: 14 residues.

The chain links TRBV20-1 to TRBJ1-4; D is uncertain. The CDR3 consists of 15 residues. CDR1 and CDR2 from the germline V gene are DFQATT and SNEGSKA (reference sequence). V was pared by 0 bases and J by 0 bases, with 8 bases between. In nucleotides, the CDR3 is TGCAGTGCTAGAGATCATCGGGCAACTAATGAAAAACTGTTTTTT. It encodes CSARDHRATNEKLFF.

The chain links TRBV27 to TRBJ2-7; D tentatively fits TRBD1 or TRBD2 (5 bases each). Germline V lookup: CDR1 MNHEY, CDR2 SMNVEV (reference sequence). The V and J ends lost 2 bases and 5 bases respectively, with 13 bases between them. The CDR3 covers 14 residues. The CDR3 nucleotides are TGTGCCAGCAGTTTACTGGGGCGGCGGGACGAGCAGTACTTC. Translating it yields CASSLLGRRDEQYF.

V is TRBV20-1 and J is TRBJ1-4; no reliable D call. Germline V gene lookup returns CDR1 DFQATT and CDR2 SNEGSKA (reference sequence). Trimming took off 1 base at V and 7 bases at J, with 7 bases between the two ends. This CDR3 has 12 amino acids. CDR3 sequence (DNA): TGCAGTGCTAGAGGAAACGGTGAAAAACTGTTTTTT. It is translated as CSARGNGEKLFF.

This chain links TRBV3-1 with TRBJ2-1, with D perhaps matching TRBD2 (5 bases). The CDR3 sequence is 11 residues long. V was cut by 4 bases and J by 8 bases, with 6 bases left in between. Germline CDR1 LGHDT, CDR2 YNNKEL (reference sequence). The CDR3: CASSRSDEQFF. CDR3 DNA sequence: TGTGCCAGCAGCCGTAGCGATGAGCAGTTCTTC.

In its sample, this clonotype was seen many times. The CDR3 protein is CASSASGAVQETQYF. The CDR3, as DNA: TGTGCCAGCAGTGCATCAGGGGCCGTCCAAGAGACCCAGTACTTC. The J gene is TRBJ2-5, the V gene TRBV9; D may be TRBD1 (6 bases). The V end was cut by 5 bases, the J end by 1 base, with 15 bases between. The germline CDR1 and CDR2 sequences are SGDLS and YYNGEE. This CDR3 is 15 amino acids long.

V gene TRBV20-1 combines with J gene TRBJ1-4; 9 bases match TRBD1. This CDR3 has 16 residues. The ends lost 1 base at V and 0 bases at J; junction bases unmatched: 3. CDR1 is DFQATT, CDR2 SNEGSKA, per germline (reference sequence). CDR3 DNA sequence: TGCAGTGCTAGAGGGGACAGGGTAGCAACTAATGAAAAACTGTTTTTT. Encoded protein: CSARGDRVATNEKLFF.

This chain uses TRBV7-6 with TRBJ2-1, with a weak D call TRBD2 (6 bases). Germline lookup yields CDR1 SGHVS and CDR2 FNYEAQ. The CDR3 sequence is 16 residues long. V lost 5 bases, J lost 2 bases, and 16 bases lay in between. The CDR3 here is CASSLTPGGAYNEQFF. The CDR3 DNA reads TGTGCCAGCAGCCTAACCCCCGGGGGAGCCTACAATGAGCAGTTCTTC.

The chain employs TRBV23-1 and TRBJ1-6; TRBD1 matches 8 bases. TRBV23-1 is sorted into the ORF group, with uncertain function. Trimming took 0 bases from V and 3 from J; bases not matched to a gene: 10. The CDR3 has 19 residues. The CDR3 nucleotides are TGCGCCAGCAGTCAATCGAGAACTAGGGGACAGGTCTATAATTCACCCCTCCACTTT. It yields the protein CASSQSRTRGQVYNSPLHF.